Below, 32 T cell receptor beta chains from the same sample are listed, as sequenced in a study of breast tumors, draining lymph nodes, adjacent tissues. TCRdb reanalysed the multiplex PCR reads using MiXCR and keeps one entry per CDR3 protein. The sample shows roughly 19,000 distinct CDR3 sequences, 50% of them seen only once. The sample taken for sequencing was breast tumor tissue. Source of these receptors: a female donor with breast cancer. Some clones in this sample may be carry-over from other donors' samples.

This clonotype has a count of ten or more. The junction departs from germline at one end; a sequencing error may be responsible. The genes are TRBV7-7 and TRBJ2-2, with 8 bases lining up with TRBD1. Germline V gene lookup returns CDR1 SSHAT and CDR2 FNYEAQ (reference sequence). The CDR3 has 14 residues. The CDR3 loop reads CASSNTGGTGELFF. The CDR3 DNA reads TGTGCTAGCAGCAACACAGGGGGCACCGGGGAGCTGTTTTTT.

With regard to this clonotype: Since the CDR3 does not end with the conserved phenylalanine or tryptophan, this likely comes from a read error. V and J are TRBV27 and TRBJ2-1; 7 nucleotides align to TRBD1. The germline V gene encodes CDR1 MNHEY and CDR2 SMNVEV (reference sequence). This CDR3 has 18 amino acids. V lost 6 bases and J lost 1; bases outside the gene matches: 15. The CDR3 bases are TGTGCCAGCAGCTCTGACAGGGTTCAGGGAAATTCCTACAATGAGCAGTTCCTC. This sequence encodes CASSSDRVQGNSYNEQFL.

The CDR3 reads CASSYGTGAGELFF. As DNA, the CDR3 is TGTGCCAGCAGCTACGGGACCGGGGCCGGGGAGCTGTTTTTT. The chain carries TRBV7-9 and TRBJ2-2, with D possibly called TRBD1 or TRBD2 (5 bases each). CDR3 length: 14 residues. The germline V gene has CDR1 SEHNR and CDR2 FQNEAQ (reference sequence). Trimming took 4 bases from V and 6 from J, leaving 12 bases between them.

The V and J genes are TRBV20-1 and TRBJ2-7; TRBD2 aligns across 11 bases. V shed 6 bases, J shed 7 bases, and the junction held 11 bases outside the gene matches. Germline V gene lookup returns CDR1 DFQATT and CDR2 SNEGSKA (reference sequence). This CDR3 is 14 amino acids long. CDR3 bases: TGCAGTGCCCCGGTTAGCGGGAGGGCCCATGAGCAGTACTTC. It yields the protein CSAPVSGRAHEQYF.

This clonotype occurred a few times. The chain recombines TRBV10-1 with TRBJ2-3; 8 nucleotides line up with TRBD2. Germline V gene sequence: CDR1 WNHNN, CDR2 SYGVQD (reference sequence). With 10 bases clipped from V and 0 bases from J, the junction kept 6 bases outside the gene matches. The CDR3 totals 14 residues. The CDR3: CATRPSGSTDTQYF. DNA of the CDR3: TGCGCCACCCGTCCTAGCGGGAGCACAGATACGCAGTATTTT.

This clonotype was counted many times. This could be a read error, since a much larger clone is one nucleotide away. The genes are TRBV7-3 and TRBJ2-1; 10 positions agree with TRBD2. The CDR3 consists of 20 residues. With V trimmed by 8 bases and J by 1 base, 20 bases remained unmatched. Germline CDR1 and CDR2: SGHTA and FQGTGA. CDR3 DNA sequence: TGTGCCAGCGGTTTATTACCCGGGACGGCTAGCGGGAGATCCTACAATGAGCAGTTCTTC. It yields the protein CASGLLPGTASGRSYNEQFF. Complete variable domain (other parts from reference TRBV7-3 and TRBJ2-1): GAGVSQTPSNKVTEKGKYVELRCDPISGHTALYWYRQSLGQGPEFLIYFQGTGAADDSGLPNDRFFAVRPEGSVSTLKIQRTERGDSAVYLCASGLLPGTASGRSYNEQFFGPGTRLTVL.

This clonotype was found many times. The J gene is TRBJ1-3, the V gene TRBV14; D perhaps matches TRBD1 (6 bases). Germline assignment: CDR1 SGHDN and CDR2 FVKESK. Trimming left V 4 bases short and J 5 bases short, with 15 bases between. This CDR3 has 15 amino acids. CDR3 bases: TGTGCCAGCAGCCCCAGGGGACCCACCAGAAACACCATATATTTT. Translation gives CASSPRGPTRNTIYF.

The chain uses TRBV5-1 and TRBJ2-3, with D unclear. The CDR3 is 15 residues long. Per germline, CDR1 SGHRS and CDR2 YFSETQ. V was shortened by 0 bases and J by 4 bases, with 12 bases between the two germline ends. The CDR3 DNA sequence: TGCGCCAGCAGCTTGGCCAGTTTATTCGCAGATACGCAGTATTTT. This gives the protein CASSLASLFADTQYF.

The V gene is TRBV11-2, the J gene TRBJ2-3; 11 bases agree with TRBD2. The CDR3 sequence is 16 residues long. The germline CDR1 and CDR2 sequences are SGHAT and FQNNGV. The V segment lost 1 base and the J segment 4 bases; nucleotides outside the gene matches: 4. The CDR3 loop reads CASSLGGLAVADTQYF. In nucleotides, the CDR3 is TGTGCCAGCAGCTTAGGGGGACTAGCGGTCGCAGATACGCAGTATTTT.

V and J are TRBV7-2 and TRBJ2-3, with D possibly matching TRBD2 (6 bases). Germline V CDR1 and CDR2: SGHTA, FQGNSA. This CDR3 comprises 14 residues. Trimming removed 6 bases at V and 3 bases at J, with 13 bases between. CDR3 residues: CASSMGSGTDTQYF. DNA of the CDR3: TGTGCCAGCAGTATGGGAAGCGGGACAGATACGCAGTATTTT. The full variable domain, its missing parts supplied by reference TRBV7-2 and TRBJ2-3, is GAGVSQSPSNKVTEKGKDVELRCDPISGHTALYWYRQSLGQGLEFLIYFQGNSAPDKSGLPSDRFSAERTGGSVSTLTIQRTQQEDSAVYLCASSMGSGTDTQYFGPGTRLTVL.

This clonotype counts as medium-sized. This chain uses TRBV7-2 with TRBJ2-1; TRBD2 matches 11 bases. CDR1 and CDR2 (germline): SGHTA, FQGNSA. The ends lost 4 bases at V and 9 bases at J; junction bases unmatched: 2. The CDR3 consists of 13 residues. The CDR3 coding sequence is TGTGCCAGCAGCTCTAGCGGGAGGATTGAGCAGTTCTTC. Translation gives CASSSSGRIEQFF.

The table lists this clonotype with many counts. The V and J genes are TRBV6-6 and TRBJ2-3; D might be TRBD1 (6 bases). Germline V CDR1 and CDR2: MNHNY, SVGAGI (reference sequence). This CDR3 has 16 residues. Trimming stripped 4 bases from V and 0 bases from J, with 14 bases between. DNA of the CDR3: TGTGCCAGCAGTTGGGACAAAGGATCTAGCACAGATACGCAGTATTTT. This sequence encodes CASSWDKGSSTDTQYF.

The chain carries TRBV19 and TRBJ2-1; unclear D gene. This CDR3 region has 12 residues. Per germline, CDR1 LNHDA and CDR2 SQIVND (reference sequence). Trimming stripped 6 bases from V and 10 bases from J, with 13 bases between. The CDR3 spells CASRLPSNEQFF. The CDR3 bases are TGTGCCAGTAGACTCCCCTCCAACGAGCAGTTCTTC.

This chain uses TRBV15 with TRBJ2-7, with TRBD1 matching over 9 bases. CDR3 length: 15 amino acids. The germline V gene encodes CDR1 LNHNV and CDR2 YYDKDF (reference sequence). V shed 4 bases and J 7 bases; nucleotides not matched to a gene: 11. The CDR3 nucleotides are TGTGCCACCAGCACCCCCGGGACAGGGCCGGGGGAGCAGTACTTC. Protein sequence: CATSTPGTGPGEQYF.

This chain links TRBV5-4 with TRBJ2-2, with 10 positions matching TRBD2. The ends lost 0 bases at V and 4 bases at J; junction bases unmatched: 6. This CDR3 has 17 amino acids. The V gene's germline CDR1 is SGHNT and CDR2 YYREEE (reference sequence). The CDR3 sequence is CASSLGLAGESTGELFF. CDR3 sequence (DNA): TGTGCCAGCAGCTTGGGGCTAGCGGGAGAGTCCACCGGGGAGCTGTTTTTT. The full variable domain, rest sourced from reference TRBV5-4 and TRBJ2-2, is ETGVTQSPTHLIKTRGQQVTLRCSSQSGHNTVSWYQQALGQGPQFIFQYYREEENGRGNFPPRFSGLQFPNYSSELNVNALELDDSALYLCASSLGLAGESTGELFFGEGSRLTVL.

This clonotype was detected many times. J is TRBJ1-2 and V is TRBV5-8; 7 bases map to TRBD1. The CDR3 totals 15 residues. Germline V gives CDR1 SGHTS, CDR2 YDEGEE. V was clipped by 0 bases and J by 5 bases; unmatched bases: 7. This CDR3 is CASSLGTRDRYGYTF. The DNA of the CDR3 is TGTGCCAGCAGCTTGGGAACCCGGGACAGATATGGCTACACCTTC.

This clonotype has more than one count but fewer than ten. The chain is built from TRBV4-2 and TRBJ2-7; 7 nucleotides line up with TRBD2. The CDR3 sequence is 14 residues long. Unmatched junction bases numbered 5, after V lost 1 base and J lost 5 bases. The germline gives CDR1 LGHNA, CDR2 YNFKEQ. The CDR3 is CASSQAGGRDEQYF. CDR3 nucleotides: TGTGCCAGCAGCCAAGCAGGAGGGAGGGACGAGCAGTACTTC.

V usage is TRBV5-6 and J usage is TRBJ2-1, with 9 nucleotides matching TRBD2. Germline CDR1 and CDR2: SGHDT and YYEEEE. V shed 3 bases and J 8 bases; nucleotides not matched to a gene: 6. The CDR3 has 14 residues. The CDR3 here is CASSSATSGDEQFF. In DNA, the CDR3 is TGTGCCAGCAGCTCGGCGACTAGCGGTGATGAGCAGTTCTTC.

The genes are TRBV19 and TRBJ2-5; D not resolved. The V and J ends lost 5 bases and 2 bases respectively, with 9 bases between them. Germline V gene data show CDR1 as LNHDA and CDR2 as SQIVND (reference sequence). The CDR3 consists of 13 residues. In DNA form, the CDR3 reads TGTGCCAGTAGTCTAGTCCTGCAAGAGACCCAGTACTTC. It specifies CASSLVLQETQYF.

This clonotype was seen repeatedly, ten times or more. The chain has TRBV28 and TRBJ2-7, with 10 bases aligning to TRBD2. The CDR3 length is 14 residues. Germline V lookup: CDR1 MDHEN, CDR2 SYDVKM. J lost 5 bases, V lost 2 bases, and 3 bases had no gene match. CDR3: CASSLSLAGDEQYF. The CDR3, as DNA: TGTGCCAGCAGTTTAAGCCTAGCGGGAGACGAGCAGTACTTC.

This rearrangement joins TRBV24-1 to TRBJ2-1; 9 bases line up with TRBD2. Germline lookup yields CDR1 KGHDR and CDR2 SFDVKD. After removal of 4 bases from V and 5 bases from J, the junction contained 5 bases not matched to a gene. The CDR3 has 15 amino acids. CDR3 DNA: TGTGCCACCAGTGACCCAGGACTAGCGCACAATGAGCAGTTCTTC. Its translation: CATSDPGLAHNEQFF.

This clonotype was observed at least ten times. The chain couples TRBV6-1 to TRBJ1-2; 7 nucleotides agree with TRBD1. This CDR3 is 11 amino acids long. The germline CDR1 and CDR2 sequences are MNHNS and SASEGT. J lost 11 bases, V lost 3 bases, and 3 bases had no gene match. The CDR3 reads CASSDTQGYTF. In DNA form, the CDR3 reads TGTGCCAGCAGTGACACACAGGGGTACACCTTC.

This clonotype has more than one count but fewer than ten. This sequence may be a read error, since a much larger clone differs from it by one base. The chain couples TRBV27 to TRBJ1-2, with no clear D. CDR1 is MNHEY, CDR2 SMNVEV, per germline (reference sequence). The CDR3 consists of 15 residues. Trimming stripped 1 base from V and 4 bases from J, with 13 bases between. The CDR3 DNA is TGTGCCAGCAGTTTATTAGGAGGAGGCCTCTATGGCTACACCTTC. Encoded protein: CASSLLGGGLYGYTF.

Concerning this clonotype: One junction end disagrees with the germline gene, perhaps due to a read error. J is TRBJ2-7 and V is TRBV6-2 or TRBV6-3, with D perhaps being TRBD1 or TRBD2 (5 bases each). This CDR3 spans 11 amino acids. CDR1 is MNHEY, CDR2 SVGEGT, per germline. The CDR3 coding sequence is TGTGCTAGCAGTTACGCCCGGGACCACCTCTTC. Residues: CASSYARDHLF.

Judged by abundance, this clonotype is medium-sized (0.01 to 0.1%). The chain joins TRBV7-6 to TRBJ2-1; TRBD2 aligns across 9 bases. The CDR3 loop spans 16 amino acids. Germline loops: CDR1 SGHVS, CDR2 FNYEAQ. J gave up 5 bases and V 2 bases, and 7 bases lay outside the gene matches. The CDR3 region has the DNA TGTGCCAGCAGCTTACTTGTGACTAGCGGTAACAATGAGCAGTTCTTC. Its protein product is CASSLLVTSGNNEQFF.

The genes are TRBV6-5 and TRBJ2-1, with 8 bases that match TRBD2. Trimming took 6 bases from V and 3 from J; bases not matched to a gene: 10. Per the germline V gene, CDR1 is MNHEY and CDR2 is SVGAGI. This CDR3 region has 16 residues. The CDR3 here is CASSRLARAFYNEQFF. Written as DNA, the CDR3 is TGTGCCAGCAGCCGACTAGCGAGGGCCTTCTACAATGAGCAGTTCTTC.

In its sample, this clonotype ranks as medium-sized. This sequence joins TRBV10-3 and TRBJ2-1, with TRBD2 matching over 8 bases. From germline, CDR1 is ENHRY and CDR2 SYGVKD. There are 14 residues in the CDR3. V lost 5 bases to trimming and J lost 9 bases; unmatched junction nucleotides: 9. The CDR3 nucleotides are TGTGCCATCAGTCGTGAAGCGGGAGTGAGTGAGCAGTTCTTC. This translates into CAISREAGVSEQFF.

This chain links TRBV6-4 with TRBJ2-3; 12 bases are shared with TRBD2. Trimming took 8 bases from V and 6 from J; bases not matched to a gene: 0. The CDR3 has 12 residues. The germline V gene has CDR1 MRHNA and CDR2 SNTAGT. Written as DNA, the CDR3 is TGTGCCAGCGGGACTAGCGGGGATACGCAGTATTTT. Encoded protein: CASGTSGDTQYF.

This clonotype was counted ten times or more. This may come from a read error, since a much larger clone is one base off. The V gene is TRBV6-4, the J gene TRBJ2-3, with D unresolved. The germline V gene encodes CDR1 MRHNA and CDR2 SNTAGT. The CDR3 is made up of 13 amino acids. CDR3 nucleotide sequence: TGTGCCAGCAGTCACTCGGACACAGATACGCAGTATTTT. It translates to CASSHSDTDTQYF.

J is TRBJ2-7 and V is TRBV20-1; the match to TRBD2 covers 12 bases. Germline V gene data show CDR1 as DFQATT and CDR2 as SNEGSKA (reference sequence). The V segment lost 6 bases and the J segment 2 bases; nucleotides outside the gene matches: 5. There are 14 residues in the CDR3. For the CDR3, the DNA is TGCAGTGCGGAAGGACTAGCGGGACCCTACGAGCAGTACTTC. Its protein is CSAEGLAGPYEQYF.

Remarks on this clonotype: One end of the junction does not line up with germline, which may come from a read error. The J gene is TRBJ1-4, the V gene TRBV7-9; D call uncertain. Germline values: CDR1 SEHNR, CDR2 FQNEAQ (reference sequence). The CDR3 totals 15 residues. The DNA of the CDR3 is TGTGCTAGCAGCTTAGAATCCAAGCTAAATGAAAAACTGTTTTTT. It translates to CASSLESKLNEKLFF.

This clonotype was found many times. The J gene is TRBJ2-4, the V gene TRBV6-1; a weak D match, TRBD1 (5 bases). V was shortened by 5 bases and J by 3 bases, with 14 bases between the two germline ends. The CDR3 has 15 residues. CDR1 is MNHNS, CDR2 SASEGT, per germline. As DNA, the CDR3 is TGTGCCAGCAGTTCTGATAGGGGCTACAAAAACATTCAGTACTTC. Its protein product is CASSSDRGYKNIQYF.